This T cell receptor (beta chain) was observed in a study of beta chain features in type 1 diabetes. Study context: Cell yields, gender and age were similar in healthy donors and patients. Study-wide results and limits: Patients' naive, central memory and Treg TCRB repertoires seemed closer to one another than those of healthy donors. Significant though moderate, a shortening of TCRB CDR3s appeared in all four CD4+ subsets of Type 1 diabetes patients. The analysis here could not establish whether HLA type shapes TCRB rearrangement. Any PCR bias toward short templates would affect both groups alike.

The CDR3 runs to 14 residues. Per germline, CDR1 MNHEY and CDR2 SVGAGI. Trimming took off 5 bases at V and 8 bases at J, with 18 bases between the two ends. As regards this clone: Its antigen is unidentified.

The whole isolated RNA underwent reverse transcription, so sequencing captured expressed TCRB transcripts. The method was immunoSEQ multiplex PCR; TCRdb's version includes in-frame clones alone and lacks a portion of them. The sample contains 250,000 or so clones, about 14% of which appear only once. Sequencing was done on a sample of naive CD4+ T cells from blood. The TCR sequence derives from a man aged 25 to 40 with type 1 diabetes. V and J are TRBV6-5 and TRBJ1-2; D perhaps matches TRBD1 (5 bases). CDR3 sequence: CASSRSVRVEGYTF. CDR3 coding DNA: TGTGCCAGCAGTCGGTCTGTCAGGGTGGAAGGCTACACCTTC.